These T cell receptor beta chains were read from a single sample in a study of blood T cells in healthy people across ages. TCRdb reprocessed the 5' RACE reads with MiXCR, giving one entry per CDR3 protein. The sample lists about 1.8 million distinct CDR3 sequences, around half seen once, with 2% to 2.5% in the top ten. The sample comprised blood. The source is a woman aged 40 to 55 in good health. Both conserved end residues are part of each CDR3. D genes are given only for firm matches. Some rows mark clone size as missing; the rest say once, few, many or name a class of expanded clone.

CASSRKEAAGPDSYEQYF | TGTGCCAGCAGCCGAAAGGAGGCAGCGGGGCCAGACTCCTACGAGCAGTACTTC | TRBJ2-7 | few | TRBV4-2 | 18 | TRBD2
CASSIDGGGQKSYNEQFF | TGTGCCAGTAGTATTGACGGCGGGGGGCAGAAGTCCTACAATGAGCAGTTCTTC | TRBJ2-1 | NA | TRBV19 | 18 | TRBD2
CASSEAGISNYGYTF | TGTGCCAGCAGTGAAGCAGGCATCTCTAACTATGGCTACACCTTC | TRBJ1-2 | few | TRBV6-1 | 15 | NA
CASSPIQGTIGYEQYF | TGTGCCAGCAGCCCAATACAGGGGACTATCGGCTACGAGCAGTACTTC | TRBJ2-7 | few | TRBV7-8 | 16 | NA
CASSSQGRRTEAFF | TGTGCCAGCAGCTCACAGGGCCGAAGGACTGAAGCTTTCTTT | TRBJ1-1 | NA | TRBV7-2 | 14 | NA
CASSLAGENTGELFF | TGTGCCAGCAGCTTGGCCGGGGAGAACACCGGGGAGCTGTTTTTT | TRBJ2-2 | NA | TRBV7-9 | 15 | NA
CASSLGSLLHF | TGTGCCAGCAGCTTAGGTTCACTGCTCCACTTT | TRBJ1-6 | NA | TRBV7-9 | 11 | NA
CASSSTGTAYQETQYF | TGTGCCAGCAGCTCGACCGGGACAGCGTACCAAGAGACCCAGTACTTC | TRBJ2-5 | few | TRBV13 | 16 | TRBD1
CASSSSGVAKETQYF | TGTGCCAGCAGCTCGAGTGGGGTAGCTAAAGAGACCCAGTACTTC | TRBJ2-5 | NA | TRBV7-2 | 15 | NA
CASSYRPSGGTDTQYF | TGTGCCAGCAGTTACCGCCCTAGCGGGGGCACAGATACGCAGTATTTT | TRBJ2-3 | few | TRBV6-5 | 16 | TRBD2
CASSTGQLKETQYF | TGTGCCAGCAGCACGGGACAGTTAAAAGAGACCCAGTACTTC | TRBJ2-5 | NA | TRBV13 | 14 | TRBD1
CASSSLAGETRYF | TGTGCCAGCAGCTCACTAGCGGGGGAGACCCGGTACTTC | TRBJ2-5 | NA | TRBV7-2 | 13 | TRBD2
CASSFREEQYF | TGTGCCAGCAGTTTCCGTGAGGAGCAGTACTTC | TRBJ2-4 | few | TRBV12-3/TRBV12-4 | 11 | NA
CASSRTGGRNTGELFF | TGTGCCAGCAGCAGGACTGGTGGGAGGAACACCGGGGAGCTGTTTTTT | TRBJ2-2 | NA | TRBV7-9 | 16 | NA
CASSSPGGAKNIQYF | TGTGCCAGCAGTTCTCCGGGGGGGGCCAAAAACATTCAGTACTTC | TRBJ2-4 | NA | TRBV6-5 | 15 | TRBD2